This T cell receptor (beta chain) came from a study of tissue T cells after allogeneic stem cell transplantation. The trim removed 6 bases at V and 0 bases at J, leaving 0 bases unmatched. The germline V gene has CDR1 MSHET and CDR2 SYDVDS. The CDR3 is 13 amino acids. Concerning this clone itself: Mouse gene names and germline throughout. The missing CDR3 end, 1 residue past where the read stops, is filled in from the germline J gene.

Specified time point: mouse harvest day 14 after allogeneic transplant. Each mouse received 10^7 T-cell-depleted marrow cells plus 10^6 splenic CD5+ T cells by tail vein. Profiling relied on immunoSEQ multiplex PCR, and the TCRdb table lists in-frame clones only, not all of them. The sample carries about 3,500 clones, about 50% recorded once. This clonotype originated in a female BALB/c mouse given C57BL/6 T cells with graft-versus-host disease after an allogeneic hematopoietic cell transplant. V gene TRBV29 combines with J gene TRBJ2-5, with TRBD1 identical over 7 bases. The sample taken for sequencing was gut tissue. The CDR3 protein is CASRGQNQDTQYF. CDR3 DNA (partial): TGTGCTAGCAGGGGACAGAACCAAGACACCCAGTAC.